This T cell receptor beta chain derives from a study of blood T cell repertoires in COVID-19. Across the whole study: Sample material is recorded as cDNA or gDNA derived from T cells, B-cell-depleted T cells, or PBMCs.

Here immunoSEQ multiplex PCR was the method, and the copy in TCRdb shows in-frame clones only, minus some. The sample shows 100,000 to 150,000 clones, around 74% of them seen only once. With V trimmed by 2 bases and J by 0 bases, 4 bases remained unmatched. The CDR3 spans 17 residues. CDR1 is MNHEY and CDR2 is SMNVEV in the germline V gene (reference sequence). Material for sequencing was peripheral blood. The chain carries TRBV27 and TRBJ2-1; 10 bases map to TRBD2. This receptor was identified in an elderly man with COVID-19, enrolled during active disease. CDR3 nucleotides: TGTGCCAGCAGTTTAACGGCTAGCGGGAGCTCCTACAATGAGCAGTTCTTC. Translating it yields CASSLTASGSSYNEQFF.